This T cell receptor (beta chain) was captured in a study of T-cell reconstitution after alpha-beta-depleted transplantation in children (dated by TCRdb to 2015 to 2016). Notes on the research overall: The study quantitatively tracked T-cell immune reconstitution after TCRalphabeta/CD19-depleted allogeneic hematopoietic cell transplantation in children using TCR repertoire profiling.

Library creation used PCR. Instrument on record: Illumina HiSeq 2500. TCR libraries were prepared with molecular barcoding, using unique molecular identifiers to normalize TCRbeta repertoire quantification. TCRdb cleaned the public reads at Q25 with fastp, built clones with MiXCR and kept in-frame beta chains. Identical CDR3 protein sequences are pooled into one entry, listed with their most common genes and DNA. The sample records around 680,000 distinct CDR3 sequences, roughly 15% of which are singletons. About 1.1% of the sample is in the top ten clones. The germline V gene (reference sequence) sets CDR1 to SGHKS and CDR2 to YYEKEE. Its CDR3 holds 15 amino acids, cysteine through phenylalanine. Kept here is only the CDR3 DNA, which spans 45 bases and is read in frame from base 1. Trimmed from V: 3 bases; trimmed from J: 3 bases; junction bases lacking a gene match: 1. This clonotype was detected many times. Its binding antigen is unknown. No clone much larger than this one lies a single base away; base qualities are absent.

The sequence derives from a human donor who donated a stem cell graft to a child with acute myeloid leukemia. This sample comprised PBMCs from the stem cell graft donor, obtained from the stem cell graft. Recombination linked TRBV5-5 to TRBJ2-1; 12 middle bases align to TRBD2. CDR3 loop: CASSWGLAGYNEQFF. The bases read TGTGCCAGCAGCTGGGGACTAGCGGGCTACAATGAGCAGTTCTTC.